Here is one TCR beta chain with its context. Its antigen is unknown. MiXCR was run by TCRdb on the RACE reads, yielding one entry per CDR3 protein. This table has about 120,000 distinct CDR3 sequences, roughly 14% appearing once. The time point was: pre-sensitization, week 0. Treatment reported: therapeutic diphenylcyclopropenone sensitization with weekly scalp DPC. Each patch-test visit's blood sample preceded patch application. This CDR3 contains 12 residues. The ends were cut back, 6 bases at V and 8 bases at J, with 11 bases in the middle. Germline lookup yields CDR1 MDHEN and CDR2 SYDVKM. This record comes from a study of human T cells and chemical hapten exposure. Study-level information: Patients got weekly scalp diphenylcyclopropenone doses over the roughly 22-week study. TCR yields per sample varied, mainly owing to small pooled library volume differences.

Findings and caveats of the study: Counts of expanded TCRs at PT1 were positively correlated with patch test score.

The source was whole blood, collected in connection with sensitization to the hapten diphenylcyclopropenone (DPC). The clonotype was recovered from a woman between 18 and 30 years old with alopecia areata. Some clones in this sample may be carry-over from other donors' samples. The chain uses TRBV28 and TRBJ1-5; D gene unclear. In DNA, the CDR3 is TGTGCCAGCAGGGCCCCTGGGGAGCCCCAGCATTTT. It is translated as CASRAPGEPQHF.